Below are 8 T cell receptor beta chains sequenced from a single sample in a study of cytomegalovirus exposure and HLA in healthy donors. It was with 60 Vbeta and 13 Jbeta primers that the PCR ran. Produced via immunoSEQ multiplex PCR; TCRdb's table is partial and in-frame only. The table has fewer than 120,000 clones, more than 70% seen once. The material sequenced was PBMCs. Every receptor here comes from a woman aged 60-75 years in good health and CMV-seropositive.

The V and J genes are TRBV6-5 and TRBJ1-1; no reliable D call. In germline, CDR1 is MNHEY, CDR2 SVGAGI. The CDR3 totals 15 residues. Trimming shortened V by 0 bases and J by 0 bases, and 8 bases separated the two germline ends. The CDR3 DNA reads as TGTGCCAGCAGTTACTCGGCGGGGATGAACACTGAAGCTTTCTTT. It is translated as CASSYSAGMNTEAFF.

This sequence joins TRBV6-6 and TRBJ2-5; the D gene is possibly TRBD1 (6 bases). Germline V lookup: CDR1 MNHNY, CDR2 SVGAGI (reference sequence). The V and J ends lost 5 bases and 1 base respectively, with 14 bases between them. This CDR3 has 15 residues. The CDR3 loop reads CASSDPGETQETQYF. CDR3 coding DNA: TGTGCCAGCAGTGACCCAGGGGAAACCCAAGAGACCCAGTACTTC.

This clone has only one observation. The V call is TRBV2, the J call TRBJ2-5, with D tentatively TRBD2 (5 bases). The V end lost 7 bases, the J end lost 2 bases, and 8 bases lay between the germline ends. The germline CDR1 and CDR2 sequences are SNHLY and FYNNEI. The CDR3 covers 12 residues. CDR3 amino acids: CASKDSQETQYF. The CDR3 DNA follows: TGTGCCAGCAAGGACTCACAAGAGACCCAGTACTTC.

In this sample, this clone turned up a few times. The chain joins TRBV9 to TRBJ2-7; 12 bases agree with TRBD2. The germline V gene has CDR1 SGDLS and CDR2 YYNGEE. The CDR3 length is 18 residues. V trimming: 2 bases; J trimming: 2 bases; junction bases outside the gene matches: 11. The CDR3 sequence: CASSVGLAGSPQTYEQYF. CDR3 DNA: TGTGCCAGCAGCGTCGGACTAGCGGGGTCTCCTCAAACCTACGAGCAGTACTTC.

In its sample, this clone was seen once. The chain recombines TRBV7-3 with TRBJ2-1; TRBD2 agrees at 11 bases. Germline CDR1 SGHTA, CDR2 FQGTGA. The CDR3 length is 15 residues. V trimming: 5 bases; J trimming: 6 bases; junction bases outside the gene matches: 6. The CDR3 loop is CASSLPGLAANEQFF. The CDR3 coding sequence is TGTGCCAGCAGCCTGCCGGGACTAGCGGCCAATGAGCAGTTCTTC.

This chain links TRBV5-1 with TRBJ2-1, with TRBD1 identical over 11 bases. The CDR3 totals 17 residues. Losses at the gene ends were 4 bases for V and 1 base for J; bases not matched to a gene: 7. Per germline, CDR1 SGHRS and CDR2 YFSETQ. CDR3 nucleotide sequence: TGCGCCAGCAGCCCTGGGACAGGGGGAAGGTCCTACAATGAGCAGTTCTTC. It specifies CASSPGTGGRSYNEQFF.

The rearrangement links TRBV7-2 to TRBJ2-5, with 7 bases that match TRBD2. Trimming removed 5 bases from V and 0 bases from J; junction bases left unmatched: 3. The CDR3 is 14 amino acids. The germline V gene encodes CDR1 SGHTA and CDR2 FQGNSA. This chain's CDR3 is CASSLGGYQETQYF. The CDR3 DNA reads TGTGCCAGCAGCCTCGGGGGGTACCAAGAGACCCAGTACTTC.

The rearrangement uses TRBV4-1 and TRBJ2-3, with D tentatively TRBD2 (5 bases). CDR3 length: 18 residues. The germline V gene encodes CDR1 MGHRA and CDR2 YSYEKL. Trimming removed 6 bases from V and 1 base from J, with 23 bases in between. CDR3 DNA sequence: TGCGCCAGCAGACCCACAGTTAGTCCGCGGGCCGGCACAGATACGCAGTATTTT. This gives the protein CASRPTVSPRAGTDTQYF.